The clone carrying this T cell receptor (beta chain) was counted a few times. Its antigen is unidentified. These data belong to a study of CD8 T cells in ankylosing spondylitis. V was clipped by 4 bases and J by 4 bases, with 17 bases between them. Germline CDR1 and CDR2: SGDLS and YYNGEE. The CDR3 is 15 amino acids. Scientists made TCR beta libraries using quantitative 5'-RACE with molecular barcodes. Each CDR3 protein is one row after TCRdb ran MiXCR on the 5' RACE reads. The data hold around 770,000 distinct CDR3 sequences, with approximately 12% observed a single time. Study outcomes and limitations: As reported, disease-linked clones showed significant enrichment in matched ankylosing spondylitis synovial fluid. Ankylosing spondylitis blood appeared to carry a characteristic TCR beta motif of roughly 8 highly homologous variants.

This TCR was sampled from a male donor with ankylosing spondylitis. The sequencing sample was made of blood, either unsorted or a sorted T cell fraction (not recorded which). The chain carries TRBV9 and TRBJ2-5; D uncertain. CDR3 residues: CASSPGGYPSETQYF. DNA of the CDR3: TGTGCCAGCAGCCCAGGTGGCTACCCCTCAGAGACCCAGTACTTC.